A selection of T cell receptor beta chains follows, all from one sample in a study of cytomegalovirus exposure and HLA in healthy donors. Method: immunoSEQ multiplex PCR; TCRdb's copy keeps in-frame clones and lacks some. The profile covers 190,000 or so clones, with less than 85% appearing a single time and around 1.4% taken by the ten largest. The source material was PBMCs. The source is a girl aged 10-17 years in good health and CMV-seropositive. The CDR3 runs from the conserved cysteine through the conserved F or W. A D gene is named only where the DNA matches it firmly.

d_call	v_call	cdr3_aa
.	TRBV5-1	CASSVEWGRDGYTF
TRBD1	TRBV5-4	CASSPTTGGWQRETQYF
TRBD1	TRBV4-1	CASSYAGTGSYEQYF
TRBD1	TRBV7-9	CASSLAGQGTYEQYF
.	TRBV19	CASSIDQLGQGSYNEQFF
.	TRBV4-3	CASSLTTGVYNEQFF
TRBD1	TRBV4-2	CASSPGTVNSPLHF
.	TRBV7-9	CASSPYQGDYGYTF
TRBD2	TRBV6-4	CASSDSTSGYNEQFF
TRBD1	TRBV2	CARGQGGDTQYF
TRBD1	TRBV4-3	CASSGRDRGYTQYF
TRBD1	TRBV30	CAWRSGTGYETQYF
.	TRBV12-5	CASAAADTQYF
.	TRBV6-5	CASTYDGLYTEAFF
.	TRBV5-5	CASSLPSVPRAVPETQYF
TRBD1	TRBV4-1	CASSQGQGWAGELFF
TRBD1	TRBV5-1	CASSLVTGGTYEQYF
TRBD2	TRBV9	CASSVEGTSGRGETQYF
TRBD2	TRBV5-4	CASSETSGGRGKTQYF
.	TRBV30	CAWSWGGDTEAFF
TRBD1	TRBV9	CASSVGGTANYGYTF
.	TRBV13	CASSRTYSYEQYF
TRBD1	TRBV5-5	CASSLGDSSYEQYF
.	TRBV28	CASSRPGRATNEKLFF
TRBD1	TRBV9	CASSFRTGEGYTF
.	TRBV5-8	CASSLGGAKTQETQYF
.	TRBV27	CASSWGGDSYNSPLHF
.	TRBV7-9	CASSLTGGAGQYF
.	TRBV30	CAWSQAASTDTQYF
.	TRBV4-3	CASSQDVGQNEQFF
TRBD1	TRBV7-2	CASSSGQGWYEQYF
.	TRBV5-1	CASSPYPDEPADTQYF
.	TRBV7-9	CSSSSLNYGYTF
.	TRBV5-6	CASSLHGELFF
TRBD2	TRBV7-2	CASSKGGGEQYF
.	TRBV7-6	CASSFTGLETQYF
TRBD2	TRBV13	CASSRTGTRLANYNEQFF
TRBD2	TRBV11-2	CASSVSGEQYF
TRBD2	TRBV7-8	CASSLRRGSVLAGGPQDEQFF
.	TRBV5-6	CASSFTSYEQYF
TRBD1	TRBV30	CAWMGDRGKSGNTIYF
.	TRBV11-2	CASSLDRLVGNEQFF
TRBD2	TRBV27	CASSFLAGVYNEQFF
TRBD1	TRBV10-2	CASSESTGAYEQYF
TRBD1	TRBV4-2	CASSQEGQGNYGYTF